This section outlines one TCR beta chain sequence together with its context. What it binds is not known. Cultured CD4+ T cells had their DNA profiled by the Oncomine TCR Beta short-read assay. TCRdb called the PCR reads again in MiXCR, with one record for every CDR3 protein. The sample lists about 13,000 distinct CDR3 sequences, 45% to 60% occurring once. Treatment of the sample: 10-day PBMC culture with coronavirus spike peptide pools or control peptides (ViraFEST assay). Investigators isolated CD4+ T cells by negative selection after 10 days of culture. The ends were cut back, 6 bases at V and 2 bases at J, with 14 bases in the middle. CDR3 length: 14 amino acids. Germline loops: CDR1 SGHRS, CDR2 YFSETQ. This specimen belongs to a study of vaccination and CD4 T cells after COVID-19. For the study at large: It was a median about 100 days after diagnosis, with a range of 35 to 161, that post-COVID samples were drawn. The authors exposed cells to overlapping spike peptides derived from SARS-CoV-2, HCoV-NL63, HCoV-OC43 and HCoV-229E.

The sequence derives from a human donor who had recovered from COVID-19. The V gene is TRBV5-1, the J gene TRBJ2-5; the D is unclear. Sample: CD4+ T cells from blood, cultured in vitro. The CDR3 spells CASKANSFQETQYF. The CDR3 DNA reads TGCGCCAGCAAAGCGAACAGTTTTCAAGAGACCCAGTACTTC.